The present T cell receptor beta chain was sequenced within a study of T cells in Graves' hyperthyroidism and ophthalmopathy. RNA transcripts gave rise to amplified TCR beta CDR3 regions. Researchers ran a first-round RT-PCR on the TCR CDR3 using the HTBI primer set. TCRdb ran MiXCR on the multiplex PCR reads and lists one entry per CDR3 protein. This table has roughly 580,000 distinct CDR3 sequences, roughly 14% appearing once. Overall study findings and caveats: Most thyroid clonotypes that were expanded above 0.001 also turned up in blood. Model output signaled ophthalmopathy a median approximately six months ahead of onset. Stable hyperthyroidism was separated from ophthalmopathy by a model based on 13 V-J features.

PBMCs came from 8.5 to 10 ml fresh peripheral blood. CDR3 length: 18 residues. The ends were cut back, 0 bases at V and 5 bases at J, with 20 bases in the middle. Looked up from germline, CDR1 is LNHDA and CDR2 is SQIVND (reference sequence). This clonotype was counted ten times or more. No antigen is known for it. The chain combines TRBV19 with TRBJ2-1, with D tentatively TRBD1 (5 bases). The sequenced sample was blood. The receptor was derived from a woman aged 25 to 39 with Graves' hyperthyroidism that later progressed to Graves' ophthalmopathy. The CDR3 sequence is CASSIDGWGLHDNNEQFF. The CDR3 DNA sequence: TGTGCCAGTAGTATAGACGGGTGGGGCCTACACGACAACAATGAGCAGTTCTTC.